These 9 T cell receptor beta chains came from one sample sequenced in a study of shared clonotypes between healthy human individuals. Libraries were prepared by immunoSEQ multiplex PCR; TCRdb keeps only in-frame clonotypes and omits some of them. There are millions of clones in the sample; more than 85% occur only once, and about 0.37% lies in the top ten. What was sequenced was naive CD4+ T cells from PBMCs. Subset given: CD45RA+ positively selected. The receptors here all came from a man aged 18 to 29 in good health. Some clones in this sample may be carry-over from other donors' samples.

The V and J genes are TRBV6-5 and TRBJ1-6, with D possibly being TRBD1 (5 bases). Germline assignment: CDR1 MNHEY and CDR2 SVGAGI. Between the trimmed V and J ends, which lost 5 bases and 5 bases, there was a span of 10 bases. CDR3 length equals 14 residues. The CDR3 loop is CASSEVDNNSPLHF. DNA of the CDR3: TGTGCCAGCAGTGAAGTGGACAATAATTCACCCCTCCACTTT.

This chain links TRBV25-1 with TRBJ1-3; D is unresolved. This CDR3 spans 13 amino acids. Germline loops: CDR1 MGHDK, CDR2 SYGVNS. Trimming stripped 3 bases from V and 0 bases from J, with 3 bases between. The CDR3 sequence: CASSDISGNTIYF. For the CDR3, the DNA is TGTGCCAGCAGTGACATCTCTGGAAACACCATATATTTT. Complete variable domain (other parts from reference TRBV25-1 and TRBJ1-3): EADIYQTPRYLVIGTGKKITLECSQTMGHDKMYWYQQDPGMELHLIHYSYGVNSTEKGDLSSESTVSRIRTEHFPLTLESARPSHTSQYLCASSDISGNTIYFGEGSWLTVV.

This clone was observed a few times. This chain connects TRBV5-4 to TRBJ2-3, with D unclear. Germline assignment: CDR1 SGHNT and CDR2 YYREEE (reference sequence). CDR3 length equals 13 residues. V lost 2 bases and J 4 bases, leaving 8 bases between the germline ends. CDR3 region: CASSFDLADTQYF. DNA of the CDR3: TGTGCCAGCAGCTTCGACTTAGCAGATACGCAGTATTTT.

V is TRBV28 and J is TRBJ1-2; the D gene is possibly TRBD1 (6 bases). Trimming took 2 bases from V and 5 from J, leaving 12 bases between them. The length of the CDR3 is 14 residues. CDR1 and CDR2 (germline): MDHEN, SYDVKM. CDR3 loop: CASSLGTGIYGYTF. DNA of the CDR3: TGTGCCAGCAGTTTAGGTACAGGGATTTATGGCTACACCTTC.

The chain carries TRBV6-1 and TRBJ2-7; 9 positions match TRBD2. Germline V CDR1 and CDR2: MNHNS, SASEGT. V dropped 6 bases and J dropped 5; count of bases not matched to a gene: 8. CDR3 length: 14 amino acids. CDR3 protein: CASRTPGLANEQYF. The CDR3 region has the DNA TGTGCCAGCAGGACCCCGGGACTAGCCAACGAGCAGTACTTC.

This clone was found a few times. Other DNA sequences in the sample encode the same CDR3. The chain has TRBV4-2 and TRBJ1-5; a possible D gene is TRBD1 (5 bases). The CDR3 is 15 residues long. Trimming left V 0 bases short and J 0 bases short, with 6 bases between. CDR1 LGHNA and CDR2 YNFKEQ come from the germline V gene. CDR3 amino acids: CASSQEGHSNQPQHF. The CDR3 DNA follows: TGTGCCAGCAGCCAAGAGGGGCATAGCAATCAGCCCCAGCATTTT.

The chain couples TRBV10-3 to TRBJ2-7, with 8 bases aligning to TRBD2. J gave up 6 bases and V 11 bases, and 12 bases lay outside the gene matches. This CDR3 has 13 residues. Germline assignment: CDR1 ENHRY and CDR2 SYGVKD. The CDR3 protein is CASGGEVVSEQYF. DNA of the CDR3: TGTGCCTCCGGGGGGGAGGTTGTGAGCGAGCAGTACTTC.

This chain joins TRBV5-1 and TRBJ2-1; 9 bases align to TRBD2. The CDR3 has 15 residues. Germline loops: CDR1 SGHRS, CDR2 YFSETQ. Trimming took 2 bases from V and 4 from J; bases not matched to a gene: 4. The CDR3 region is CASSFGLAMYNEQFF. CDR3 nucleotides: TGCGCCAGCAGCTTCGGACTAGCGATGTACAATGAGCAGTTCTTC. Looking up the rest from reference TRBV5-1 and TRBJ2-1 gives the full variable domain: KAGVTQTPRYLIKTRGQQVTLSCSPISGHRSVSWYQQTPGQGLQFLFEYFSETQRNKGNFPGRFSGRQFSNSRSEMNVSTLELGDSALYLCASSFGLAMYNEQFFGPGTRLTVL.

CDR3 sequence reads: CASSPLPGVEKLFF. In nucleotides, the CDR3 is TGTGCCAGCTCACCACTTCCCGGGGTCGAAAAACTGTTTTTT. The rearrangement uses TRBV18 and TRBJ1-4; D remains unclear. The V end lost 1 base, the J end lost 8 bases, and 11 bases lay between the germline ends. This CDR3 has 14 residues. From germline, CDR1 is KGHSH and CDR2 LQKENI.